These 22 T cell receptor beta chains were sequenced from one sample in a study of human T cells and chemical hapten exposure. Via MiXCR, TCRdb re-called the 5' RACE reads, giving one row per CDR3 protein. This table holds 110,000 or so distinct CDR3 sequences, approximately 19% found once. Unfractionated whole blood was the source from which total RNA was extracted. The source of these receptors is a human donor in good health.

This clonotype appeared a few times. The chain recombines TRBV27 with TRBJ2-7, with 7 bases that match TRBD1. This CDR3 is 15 amino acids long. The J segment lost 3 bases and the V segment lost 0 bases, leaving 5 bases of the junction unmatched. Germline CDR1 and CDR2: MNHEY and SMNVEV (reference sequence). The CDR3 loop reads CASSLSTGWGYEQYF. As DNA, the CDR3 is TGTGCCAGCAGTTTATCGACAGGGTGGGGCTACGAGCAGTACTTC.

The chain uses TRBV6-5 and TRBJ2-7; possibly TRBD1 for D (5 bases). The CDR3 has 15 amino acids. Trimming shortened V by 2 bases and J by 2 bases, and 13 bases separated the two germline ends. Germline V gives CDR1 MNHEY, CDR2 SVGAGI. DNA of the CDR3: TGTGCCAGCAGTTACCAGGGCGCGAGACCCTACGAGCAGTACTTC. Residues: CASSYQGARPYEQYF.

This clonotype has a handful of counts. The chain couples TRBV12-3 or TRBV12-4 to TRBJ1-1, with 10 bases identical to TRBD1. Losses at the gene ends were 4 bases for V and 4 bases for J; bases not matched to a gene: 9. The CDR3 runs 16 residues. The CDR3 coding sequence is TGTGCCAGCAGTTCCGGGACAGGGGCCCCGGGCACTGAAGCTTTCTTT. It yields the protein CASSSGTGAPGTEAFF.

This clonotype was seen a few times. This chain uses TRBV10-1 with TRBJ2-5; tentative D call: TRBD2 (6 bases). Germline V gene sequence: CDR1 WNHNN, CDR2 SYGVQD (reference sequence). The CDR3 has 15 residues. Trimming took 2 bases from V and 5 from J, leaving 15 bases between them. CDR3: CASSENAGTGETQYF. The CDR3 bases are TGCGCCAGCAGTGAGAACGCGGGGACTGGGGAGACCCAGTACTTC.

The rearrangement joins TRBV6-6 to TRBJ1-4, with D possibly matching TRBD1 (6 bases). Germline V lookup: CDR1 MNHNY, CDR2 SVGAGI (reference sequence). The length of the CDR3 is 13 residues. Trimming cost V 2 bases and J 8 bases, with 9 bases left between them. As DNA, the CDR3 is TGTGCCAGCAGTTACCGGGGGCGCGAAAAACTGTTTTTT. Protein: CASSYRGREKLFF.

This clonotype was observed a handful of times. The chain uses TRBV27 and TRBJ1-5; D gene ambiguous. CDR1 and CDR2 (germline): MNHEY, SMNVEV (reference sequence). The CDR3 sequence is 13 residues long. V was trimmed by 6 bases and J by 4 bases, leaving 10 bases between them. The CDR3 loop reads CASRMVGNQPQHF. The CDR3 DNA reads as TGTGCCAGCAGAATGGTAGGAAATCAGCCCCAGCATTTT.

This clonotype was seen a few times. The CDR3 region has the DNA TGCAGTGCTAGGTTAGCGATTCTAGCCAAAAACATTCAGTACTTC. Translating gives CSARLAILAKNIQYF. The genes are TRBV20-1 and TRBJ2-4; possibly TRBD2 for D (5 bases). The V and J ends lost 3 bases and 0 bases respectively, with 12 bases between them. The CDR3 is 15 residues long. Germline values: CDR1 DFQATT, CDR2 SNEGSKA (reference sequence).

The CDR3 region has the DNA TGTGCCAGCAGCTTAGTTAGTCGGGTGGAGAATGAGCAGTTCTTC. As protein: CASSLVSRVENEQFF. The chain couples TRBV7-9 to TRBJ2-1; D call uncertain. The CDR3 has 15 residues. In germline, CDR1 is SEHNR, CDR2 FQNEAQ (reference sequence). Trimming removed 1 base from V and 7 bases from J, with 14 bases in between. The variable domain in full, completed from reference TRBV7-9 and TRBJ2-1, reads DTGVSQNPRHKITKRGQNVTFRCDPISEHNRLYWYRQTLGQGPEFLTYFQNEAQLEKSRLLSDRFSAERPKGSFSTLEIQRTEQGDSAMYLCASSLVSRVENEQFFGPGTRLTVL.

This clonotype was observed a few times. The rearrangement joins TRBV28 to TRBJ1-2; 10 positions agree with TRBD1. Germline CDR1 MDHEN, CDR2 SYDVKM. Trimming at V came to 6 bases and at J to 8 bases, leaving 9 bases not matched to a gene. CDR3 length: 14 residues. CDR3 in amino acids: CASRSDRGPGGYTF. The DNA for the CDR3 is TGTGCCAGCAGATCTGACAGGGGGCCTGGAGGCTACACCTTC.

The chain links TRBV4-1 to TRBJ2-3; D not resolved. The germline V gene encodes CDR1 MGHRA and CDR2 YSYEKL. CDR3 size: 16 residues. Trimming removed 4 bases from V and 5 bases from J, with 19 bases in between. The CDR3 DNA reads TGCGCCAGCAGCCCCCAGGCTACAGCGAGGAAAGATACGCAGTATTTT. Its translation is CASSPQATARKDTQYF.

CDR3 sequence (DNA): TGTGCCAGCAGCGTTATCGGGGGAAACACCGGGGAGCTGTTTTTT. This codes for CASSVIGGNTGELFF. J is TRBJ2-2 and V is TRBV9; possible D gene TRBD2, 6 bases. V lost 2 bases, J lost 2 bases, and 10 bases lay in between. Germline CDR1 is SGDLS and CDR2 is YYNGEE. This CDR3 is 15 amino acids long.

This clonotype was seen more than once but under ten times. The rearrangement uses TRBV20-1 and TRBJ2-2; D is ambiguous. The CDR3 has 14 residues. The V gene's germline CDR1 is DFQATT and CDR2 SNEGSKA (reference sequence). The V gene lost 0 bases and the J gene lost 1 base, with 6 bases spanning the gap. CDR3 DNA sequence: TGCAGTGCTAGAGATCCGGAGAACACCGGGGAGCTGTTTTTT. As protein: CSARDPENTGELFF.

The chain has TRBV4-1 and TRBJ2-6; D might be TRBD2 (5 bases). Trimming shortened V by 3 bases and J by 12 bases, and 6 bases separated the two germline ends. This CDR3 is built from 11 residues. CDR1 and CDR2 (germline): MGHRA, YSYEKL. The CDR3 DNA sequence: TGCGCCAGCAGCCAGGCGGGCGTCCTGACTTTC. Protein sequence: CASSQAGVLTF.

The chain links TRBV19 to TRBJ2-2; perhaps TRBD2 as D (7 bases). The CDR3 loop spans 16 amino acids. Trimming took off 4 bases at V and 6 bases at J, with 18 bases between the two ends. Per germline, CDR1 LNHDA and CDR2 SQIVND (reference sequence). The chain's CDR3 is CASSTPGPGGPGELFF. CDR3 sequence (DNA): TGTGCCAGTAGTACACCGGGCCCCGGGGGGCCCGGGGAGCTGTTTTTT.

The chain carries TRBV13 and TRBJ2-3, with D hard to call. Per the germline V gene, CDR1 is PRHDT and CDR2 is FYEKMQ (reference sequence). The V end lost 5 bases, the J end lost 9 bases, and 12 bases lay between the germline ends. The CDR3 sequence is 12 residues long. CDR3 sequence (DNA): TGTGCCAGCAGCCCACGGGCCCCGACGCAGTATTTT. It yields the protein CASSPRAPTQYF.

The chain is built from TRBV6-5 and TRBJ2-1; D not resolved. Germline CDR1 reads MNHEY; CDR2 reads SVGAGI. This CDR3 has 15 amino acids. The germline V and J ends were trimmed by 2 bases and 11 bases, with 19 bases remaining between them. In DNA form, the CDR3 reads TGTGCCAGCAGTTACGGGCTCGGGTTGGGTAAAAAGCAGTTCTTC. Its translation is CASSYGLGLGKKQFF.

This clonotype was observed a few times. The CDR3 sequence is CASSGPPPGIPYNEQFF. Written as DNA, the CDR3 is TGTGCCAGCAGTGGCCCCCCTCCTGGGATACCTTACAATGAGCAGTTCTTC. The chain couples TRBV14 to TRBJ2-1; D is undetermined. This CDR3 contains 17 residues. Trimming stripped 6 bases from V and 4 bases from J, with 22 bases between. Germline values: CDR1 SGHDN, CDR2 FVKESK.

The chain joins TRBV29-1 to TRBJ2-7; D is ambiguous. This CDR3 region has 14 residues. Germline values: CDR1 SQVTM, CDR2 ANQGSEA. V shed 4 bases and J shed 7 bases, with 20 bases lying between them. The CDR3 protein is CSVGYYVGMGEQYF. The CDR3 DNA is TGCAGCGTTGGGTATTACGTTGGGATGGGGGAGCAGTACTTC.

CDR3 amino acids: CASSLTGRDSYNEQFF. The DNA for the CDR3 is TGTGCCAGCAGCTTAACCGGGAGGGACTCCTACAATGAGCAGTTCTTC. The chain combines TRBV7-3 with TRBJ2-1; 8 bases agree with TRBD2. The junction had 1 base not matched to a gene; V was cut back by 0 bases and J by 0 bases. There are 16 residues in the CDR3. Germline lookup yields CDR1 SGHTA and CDR2 FQGTGA.

This clonotype has just a few counts. The chain joins TRBV11-2 to TRBJ1-6, with 7 positions matching TRBD1. V trimming: 3 bases; J trimming: 8 bases; junction bases outside the gene matches: 7. Germline V gives CDR1 SGHAT, CDR2 FQNNGV. The CDR3 consists of 15 residues. The CDR3: CASSLHTGVDSPLHF. CDR3 nucleotides: TGTGCCAGCAGCTTGCATACAGGGGTAGATTCACCCCTCCACTTT.

Only a few counts were recorded for this clonotype. The chain couples TRBV24-1 to TRBJ2-1; D may be TRBD2 (6 bases). Germline V lookup: CDR1 KGHDR, CDR2 SFDVKD. The CDR3 covers 16 residues. The V end was cut by 0 bases, the J end by 6 bases, with 14 bases between. The CDR3 reads CATSDLIGTSLNEQFF. In nucleotides, the CDR3 is TGTGCCACCAGTGATTTGATCGGGACTTCCCTCAATGAGCAGTTCTTC.

This chain's CDR3 is CASSEIPLSPRPQHF. Here the CDR3 DNA reads TGTGCCAGCAGTGAGATACCGCTAAGTCCCCGACCCCAGCATTTT. This sequence joins TRBV2 and TRBJ1-5; no definite D call. Germline-derived CDR1 and CDR2 are SNHLY and FYNNEI. Trimming stripped 3 bases from V and 10 bases from J, with 19 bases between. CDR3 size: 15 residues.